This T cell receptor beta chain is drawn from a study of CD8+ T cells in alopecia areata. Study results and caveats: Scalp sample data also include resident alphabeta T cells from normal skin. Uncertainty remains about how baseline CD8+ expansion links to response, with one nonresponder.

This CDR3 has 14 residues. V shed 2 bases and J shed 1 base, with 6 bases lying between them. Germline V gene sequence: CDR1 SEHNR, CDR2 FQNEAQ (reference sequence). On this clone: Its antigen is unknown.

Sequencing templates came from extracted RNA that was reverse transcribed into cDNA. Repertoires were generated with immunoSEQ multiplex PCR, while TCRdb's copy carries only in-frame clones and drops some. The table has approximately 300,000 clones, roughly 64% seen once. Treatment meaning: oral pan-JAK inhibitor, 5-10 mg twice daily. The TCR was taken from a human donor with alopecia areata. The V call is TRBV7-9, the J call TRBJ1-5; D not resolved. This specimen consisted of CD4+ T cells sorted from blood, obtained at week 24, from a patient treated with tofacitinib. The CDR3 coding sequence is TGTGCCAGCAGCTTAATCGGGAGCAATCAGCCCCAGCATTTT. Amino acid sequence: CASSLIGSNQPQHF.